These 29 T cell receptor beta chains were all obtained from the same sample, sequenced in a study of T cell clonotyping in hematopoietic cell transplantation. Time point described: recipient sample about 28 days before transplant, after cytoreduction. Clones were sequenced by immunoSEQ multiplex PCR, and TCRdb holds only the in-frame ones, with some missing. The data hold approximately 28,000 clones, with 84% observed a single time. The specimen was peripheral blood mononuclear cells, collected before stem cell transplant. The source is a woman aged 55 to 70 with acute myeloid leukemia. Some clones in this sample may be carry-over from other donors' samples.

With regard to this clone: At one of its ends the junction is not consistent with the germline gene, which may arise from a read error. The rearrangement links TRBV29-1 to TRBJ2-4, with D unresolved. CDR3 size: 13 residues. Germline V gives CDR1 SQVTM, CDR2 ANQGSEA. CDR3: CSVAPSATNIQYF. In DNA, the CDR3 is TGCAGCGTCGCCCCCTCTGCCACAAACATTCAGTACTTC. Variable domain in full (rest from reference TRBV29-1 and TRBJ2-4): SAVISQKPSRDICQRGTSLTIQCQVDSQVTMMFWYRQQPGQSLTLIATANQGSEATYESGFVIDKFPISRPNLTFSTLTVSNMSPEDSSIYLCSVAPSATNIQYFGAGTRLSVL.

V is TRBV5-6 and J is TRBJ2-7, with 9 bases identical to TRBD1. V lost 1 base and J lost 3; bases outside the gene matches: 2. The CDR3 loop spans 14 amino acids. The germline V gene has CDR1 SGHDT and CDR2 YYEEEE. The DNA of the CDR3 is TGTGCCAGCAGCTTGAGGACAGGGGACTACGAGCAGTACTTC. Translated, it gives CASSLRTGDYEQYF. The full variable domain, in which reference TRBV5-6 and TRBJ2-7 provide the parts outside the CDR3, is DAGVTQSPTHLIKTRGQQVTLRCSPKSGHDTVSWYQQALGQGPQFIFQYYEEEERQRGNFPDRFSGHQFPNYSSELNVNALLLGDSALYLCASSLRTGDYEQYFGPGTRLTVT.

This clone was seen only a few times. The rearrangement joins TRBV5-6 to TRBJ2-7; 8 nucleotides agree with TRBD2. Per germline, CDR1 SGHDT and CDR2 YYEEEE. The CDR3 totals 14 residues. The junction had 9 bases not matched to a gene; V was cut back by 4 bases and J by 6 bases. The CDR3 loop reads CASSTGLEVGEQYF. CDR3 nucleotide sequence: TGTGCCAGCAGCACGGGACTAGAGGTCGGCGAGCAGTACTTC.

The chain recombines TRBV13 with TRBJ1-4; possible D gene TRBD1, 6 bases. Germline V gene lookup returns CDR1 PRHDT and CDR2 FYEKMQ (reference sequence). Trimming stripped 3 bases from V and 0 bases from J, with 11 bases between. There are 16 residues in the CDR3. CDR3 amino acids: CASSFRTVATNEKLFF. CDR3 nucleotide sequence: TGTGCCAGCAGCTTCCGGACAGTTGCAACTAATGAAAAACTGTTTTTT.

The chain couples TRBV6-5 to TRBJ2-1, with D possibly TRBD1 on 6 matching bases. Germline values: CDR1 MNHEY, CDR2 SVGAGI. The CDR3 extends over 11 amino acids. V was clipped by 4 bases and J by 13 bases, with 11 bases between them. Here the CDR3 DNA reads TGTGCCAGCAGTTCTGGACAGCGCCAGTTCTTC. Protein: CASSSGQRQFF.

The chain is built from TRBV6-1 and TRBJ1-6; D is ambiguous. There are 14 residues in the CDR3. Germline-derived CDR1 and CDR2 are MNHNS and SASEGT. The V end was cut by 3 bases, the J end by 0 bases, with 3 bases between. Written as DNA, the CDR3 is TGTGCCAGCAGTGATCCCTCCTATAATTCACCCCTCCACTTT. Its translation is CASSDPSYNSPLHF.

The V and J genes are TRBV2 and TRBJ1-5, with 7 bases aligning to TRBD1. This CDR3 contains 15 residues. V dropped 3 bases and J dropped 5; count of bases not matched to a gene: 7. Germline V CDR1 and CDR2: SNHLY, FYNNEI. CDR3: CASSEVQGHYQPQHF. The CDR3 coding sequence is TGTGCCAGCAGTGAGGTACAGGGGCATTATCAGCCCCAGCATTTT. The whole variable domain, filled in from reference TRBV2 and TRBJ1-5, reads EPEVTQTPSHQVTQMGQEVILRCVPISNHLYFYWYRQILGQKVEFLVSFYNNEISEKSEIFDDQFSVERPDGSNFTLKIRSTKLEDSAMYFCASSEVQGHYQPQHFGDGTRLSIL.

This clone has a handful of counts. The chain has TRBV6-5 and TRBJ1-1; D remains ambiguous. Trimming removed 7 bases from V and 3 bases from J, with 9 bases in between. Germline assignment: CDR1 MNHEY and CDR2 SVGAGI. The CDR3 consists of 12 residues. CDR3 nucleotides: TGTGCCAGCACCAGTAGGGACACTGAAGCTTTCTTT. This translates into CASTSRDTEAFF.

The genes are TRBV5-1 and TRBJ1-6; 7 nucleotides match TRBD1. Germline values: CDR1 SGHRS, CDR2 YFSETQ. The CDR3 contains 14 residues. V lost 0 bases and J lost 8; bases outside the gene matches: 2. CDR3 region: CASSLVDRDSPLHF. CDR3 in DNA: TGCGCCAGCAGCTTGGTAGACAGGGATTCACCCCTCCACTTT.

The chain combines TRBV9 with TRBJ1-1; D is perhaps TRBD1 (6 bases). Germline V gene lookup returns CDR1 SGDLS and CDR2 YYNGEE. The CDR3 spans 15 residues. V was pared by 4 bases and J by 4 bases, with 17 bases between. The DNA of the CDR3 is TGTGCCAGCAGCCCAGACCTACAGGGACTCACTGAAGCTTTCTTT. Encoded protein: CASSPDLQGLTEAFF.

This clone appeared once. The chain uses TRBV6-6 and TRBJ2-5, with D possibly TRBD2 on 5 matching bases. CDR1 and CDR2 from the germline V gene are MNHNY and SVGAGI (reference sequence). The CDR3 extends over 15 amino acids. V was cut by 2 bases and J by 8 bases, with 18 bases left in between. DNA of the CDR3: TGTGCCAGCAGTTACCCCCCAGGCGGGCCGGATACCCAGTACTTC. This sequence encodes CASSYPPGGPDTQYF.

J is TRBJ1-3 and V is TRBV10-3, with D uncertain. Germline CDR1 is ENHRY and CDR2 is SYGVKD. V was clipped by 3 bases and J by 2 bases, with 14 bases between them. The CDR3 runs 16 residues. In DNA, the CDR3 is TGTGCCATCAGTGATTCCAGGCCCGCGACTGGAAACACCATATATTTT. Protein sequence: CAISDSRPATGNTIYF.

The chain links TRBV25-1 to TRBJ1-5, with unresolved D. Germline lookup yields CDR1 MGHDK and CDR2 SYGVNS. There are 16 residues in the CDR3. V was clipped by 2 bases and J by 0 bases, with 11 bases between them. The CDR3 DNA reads TGTGCCAGCAGTGAAACTGGACGGACTAGCAATCAGCCCCAGCATTTT. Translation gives CASSETGRTSNQPQHF.

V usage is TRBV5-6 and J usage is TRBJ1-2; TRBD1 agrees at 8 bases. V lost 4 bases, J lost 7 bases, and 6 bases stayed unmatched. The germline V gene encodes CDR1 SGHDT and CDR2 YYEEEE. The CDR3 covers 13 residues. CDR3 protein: CASSPTGVFGYTF. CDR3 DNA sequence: TGTGCCAGCAGCCCGACAGGGGTGTTTGGCTACACCTTC.

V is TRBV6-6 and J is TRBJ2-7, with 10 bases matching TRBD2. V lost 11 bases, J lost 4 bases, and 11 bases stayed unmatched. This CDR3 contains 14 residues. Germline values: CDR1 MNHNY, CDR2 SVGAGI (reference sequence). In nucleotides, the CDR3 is TGTGCCTGTACCGGGACTAGCGCTAGTTACGAGCAGTACTTC. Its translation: CACTGTSASYEQYF.

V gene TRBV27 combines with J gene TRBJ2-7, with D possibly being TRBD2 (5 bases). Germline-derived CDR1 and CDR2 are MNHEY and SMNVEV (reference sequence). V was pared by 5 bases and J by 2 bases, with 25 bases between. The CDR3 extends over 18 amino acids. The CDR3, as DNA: TGTGCCAGCAGTCCCACAGCTGCGACGTGGGAGCGCGCCTACGAGCAGTACTTC. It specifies CASSPTAATWERAYEQYF.

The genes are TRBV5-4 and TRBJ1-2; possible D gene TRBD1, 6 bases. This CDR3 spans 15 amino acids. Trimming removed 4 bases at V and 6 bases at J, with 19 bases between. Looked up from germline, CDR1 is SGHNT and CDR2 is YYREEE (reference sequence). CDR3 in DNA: TGTGCCAGCAGCGCTTCCGGGACACCCTGGGATGGCTACACCTTC. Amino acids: CASSASGTPWDGYTF.

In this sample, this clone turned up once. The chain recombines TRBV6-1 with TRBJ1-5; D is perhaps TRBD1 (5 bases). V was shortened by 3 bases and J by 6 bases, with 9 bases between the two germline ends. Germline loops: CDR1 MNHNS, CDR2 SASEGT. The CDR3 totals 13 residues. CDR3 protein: CASSDLGTQPQHF. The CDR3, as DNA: TGTGCCAGCAGTGACTTGGGGACTCAGCCCCAGCATTTT.

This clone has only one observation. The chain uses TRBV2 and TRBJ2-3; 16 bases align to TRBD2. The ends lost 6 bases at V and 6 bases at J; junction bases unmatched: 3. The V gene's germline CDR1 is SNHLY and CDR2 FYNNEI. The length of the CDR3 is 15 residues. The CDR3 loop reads CASRGLAGGPDTQYF. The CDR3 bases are TGTGCCAGCAGGGGACTAGCGGGGGGGCCCGATACGCAGTATTTT.

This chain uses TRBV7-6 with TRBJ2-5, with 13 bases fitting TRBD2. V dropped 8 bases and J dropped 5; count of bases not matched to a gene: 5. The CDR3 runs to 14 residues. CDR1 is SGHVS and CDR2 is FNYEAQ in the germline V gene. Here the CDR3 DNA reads TGTGCCAGCCTGACTAGCGGGAGGCCTGAGACCCAGTACTTC. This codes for CASLTSGRPETQYF. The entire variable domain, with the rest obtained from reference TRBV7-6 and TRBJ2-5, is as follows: GAGVSQSPRYKVTKRGQDVALRCDPISGHVSLYWYRQALGQGPEFLTYFNYEAQQDKSGLPNDRFSAERPEGSISTLTIQRTEQRDSAMYRCASLTSGRPETQYFGPGTRLLVL.

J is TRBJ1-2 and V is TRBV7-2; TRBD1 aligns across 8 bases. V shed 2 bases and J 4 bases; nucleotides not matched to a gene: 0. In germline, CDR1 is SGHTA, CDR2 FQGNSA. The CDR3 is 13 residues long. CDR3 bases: TGTGCCAGCAGCTTAACAGGGGGCTATGGCTACACCTTC. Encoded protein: CASSLTGGYGYTF. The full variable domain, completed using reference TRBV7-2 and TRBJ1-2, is GAGVSQSPSNKVTEKGKDVELRCDPISGHTALYWYRQSLGQGLEFLIYFQGNSAPDKSGLPSDRFSAERTGGSVSTLTIQRTQQEDSAVYLCASSLTGGYGYTFGSGTRLTVV.

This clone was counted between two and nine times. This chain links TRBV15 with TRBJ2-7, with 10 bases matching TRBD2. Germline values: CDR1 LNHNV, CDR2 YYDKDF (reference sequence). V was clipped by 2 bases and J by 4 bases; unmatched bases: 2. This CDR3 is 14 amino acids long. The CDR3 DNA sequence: TGTGCCACCAGCAGAACACTAGCGGGGTACGAGCAGTACTTC. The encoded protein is CATSRTLAGYEQYF.

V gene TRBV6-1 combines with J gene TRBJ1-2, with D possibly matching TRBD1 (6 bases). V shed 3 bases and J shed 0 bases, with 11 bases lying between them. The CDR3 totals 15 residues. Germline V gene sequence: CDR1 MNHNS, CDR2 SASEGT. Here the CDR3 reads CASSEFTGPNYGYTF. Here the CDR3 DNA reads TGTGCCAGCAGTGAGTTTACAGGGCCTAACTATGGCTACACCTTC.

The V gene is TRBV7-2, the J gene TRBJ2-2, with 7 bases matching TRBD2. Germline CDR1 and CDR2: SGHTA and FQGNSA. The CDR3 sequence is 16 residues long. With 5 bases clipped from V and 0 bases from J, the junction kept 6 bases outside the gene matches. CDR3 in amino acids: CASSQLATTNTGELFF. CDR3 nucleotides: TGTGCCAGCAGCCAACTAGCGACCACGAACACCGGGGAGCTGTTTTTT.

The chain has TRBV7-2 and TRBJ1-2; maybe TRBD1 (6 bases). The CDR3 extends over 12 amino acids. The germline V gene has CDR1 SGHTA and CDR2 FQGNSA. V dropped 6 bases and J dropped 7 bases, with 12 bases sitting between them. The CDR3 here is CASRAGVRGYTF. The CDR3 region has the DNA TGTGCCAGCAGAGCAGGGGTGCGTGGCTACACCTTC.

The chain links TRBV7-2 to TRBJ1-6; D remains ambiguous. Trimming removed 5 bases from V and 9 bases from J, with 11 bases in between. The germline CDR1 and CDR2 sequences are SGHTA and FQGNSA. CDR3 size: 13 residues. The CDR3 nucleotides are TGTGCCAGCAGCGATCAACAAGGTTCACCCCTCCACTTT. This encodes CASSDQQGSPLHF. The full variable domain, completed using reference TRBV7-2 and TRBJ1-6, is GAGVSQSPSNKVTEKGKDVELRCDPISGHTALYWYRQSLGQGLEFLIYFQGNSAPDKSGLPSDRFSAERTGGSVSTLTIQRTQQEDSAVYLCASSDQQGSPLHFGNGTRLTVT.

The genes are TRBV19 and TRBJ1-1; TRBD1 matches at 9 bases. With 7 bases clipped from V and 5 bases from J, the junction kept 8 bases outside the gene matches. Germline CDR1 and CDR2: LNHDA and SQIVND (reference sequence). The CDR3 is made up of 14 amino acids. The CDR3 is CASNSPGQGTEAFF. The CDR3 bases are TGTGCCAGTAACTCTCCGGGACAGGGAACTGAAGCTTTCTTT.

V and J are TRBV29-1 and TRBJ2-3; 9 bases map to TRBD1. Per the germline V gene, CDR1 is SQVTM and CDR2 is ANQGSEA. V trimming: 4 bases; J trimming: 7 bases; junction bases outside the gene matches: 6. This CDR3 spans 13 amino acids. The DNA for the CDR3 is TGCAGCGTTGCTACAGGGGGCGCATATACGCAGTATTTT. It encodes CSVATGGAYTQYF.

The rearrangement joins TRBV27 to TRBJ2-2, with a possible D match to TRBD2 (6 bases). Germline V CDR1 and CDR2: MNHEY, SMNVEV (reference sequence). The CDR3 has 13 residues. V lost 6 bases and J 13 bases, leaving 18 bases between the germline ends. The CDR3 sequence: CASRPFGEEGLFF. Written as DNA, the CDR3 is TGTGCCAGCAGGCCCTTTGGTGAGGAGGGGCTGTTTTTT.